The 26 T cell receptor beta chains presented below share a single source sample, sequenced in a study of CD8 T cells in Susac syndrome. After extraction with the RNeasy kit, roughly 0.5 to 1 ug of the RNA was reverse transcribed using random hexamers. From the immunoSEQ multiplex PCR reads, TCRdb called clonotypes with MiXCR, one entry per CDR3 protein. Found here are some 300,000 distinct CDR3 sequences, 65% to 90% of them singletons; the top ten hold roughly 0.21%. Material: CD8+ T cells from PBMCs. The origin of the receptors is a human donor with multiple sclerosis.

V usage is TRBV4-3 and J usage is TRBJ2-7; D not certain. The CDR3 runs 15 residues. V gave up 3 bases and J gave up 2 bases, with 14 bases separating them. CDR1 and CDR2 from the germline V gene are LGHNA and YSLEER. The CDR3 DNA is TGCGCCAGCAGCCAGGGAATAAGTCGGACCTACGAGCAGTACTTC. Translation: CASSQGISRTYEQYF.

V and J are TRBV7-6 and TRBJ2-7; a possible D gene is TRBD1 (6 bases). The CDR3 extends over 16 amino acids. With 1 base removed from V and 6 bases from J, the gap between germline ends came to 19 bases. Looked up from germline, CDR1 is SGHVS and CDR2 is FNYEAQ. The CDR3: CASSLELGQGIGEQYF. CDR3 DNA: TGTGCCAGCAGCTTAGAGTTGGGCCAGGGGATCGGCGAGCAGTACTTC.

This chain connects TRBV28 to TRBJ1-4, with D possibly being TRBD1 (5 bases). Trimming took off 2 bases at V and 0 bases at J, with 13 bases between the two ends. The CDR3 runs 17 residues. Germline CDR1 reads MDHEN; CDR2 reads SYDVKM. The DNA for the CDR3 is TGTGCCAGCAGTTTAATCTGGAAGGGGACAACTAATGAAAAACTGTTTTTT. Translation gives CASSLIWKGTTNEKLFF.

This clonotype was seen only once. J is TRBJ2-1 and V is TRBV2; 10 nucleotides agree with TRBD2. The ends lost 8 bases at V and 5 bases at J; junction bases unmatched: 9. The CDR3 covers 15 residues. The germline gives CDR1 SNHLY, CDR2 FYNNEI. CDR3 amino acids: CASPAGGPDDNEQFF. In nucleotides, the CDR3 is TGTGCCAGCCCAGCGGGAGGGCCGGATGACAATGAGCAGTTCTTC.

The rearrangement uses TRBV4-3 and TRBJ2-7, with a possible D match to TRBD2 (5 bases). The CDR3 contains 16 residues. Trimming shortened V by 0 bases and J by 5 bases, and 17 bases separated the two germline ends. The germline gives CDR1 LGHNA, CDR2 YSLEER. This CDR3 is CASSQDGVVFSNEQYF. DNA for the CDR3: TGCGCCAGCAGCCAAGACGGGGTAGTTTTTTCGAACGAGCAGTACTTC.

This clonotype has just one count. The chain joins TRBV6-2 or TRBV6-3 to TRBJ2-7; possibly TRBD2 for D (6 bases). Germline lookup yields CDR1 MNHEY and CDR2 SVGEGT. V was shortened by 4 bases and J by 5 bases, with 21 bases between the two germline ends. This CDR3 is 16 amino acids long. The DNA of the CDR3 is TGTGCCAGCAGTTTCGGGACTCCCCGTTCAGGTAACGAGCAGTACTTC. This encodes CASSFGTPRSGNEQYF.

The chain is built from TRBV7-2 and TRBJ2-3; D might be TRBD1 or TRBD2, each matching 5 bases. The ends were cut back, 3 bases at V and 2 bases at J, with 12 bases in the middle. CDR1 and CDR2 (germline): SGHTA, FQGNSA. The CDR3 totals 15 residues. The CDR3 DNA reads as TGTGCCAGCAGCTTTGGGGGATCTTACACAGATACGCAGTATTTT. The encoded protein is CASSFGGSYTDTQYF.

J is TRBJ2-7 and V is TRBV4-3, with 9 bases aligning to TRBD2. The CDR3 is made up of 17 amino acids. V was pared by 0 bases and J by 5 bases, with 11 bases of the junction left unmatched. CDR1 is LGHNA, CDR2 YSLEER, per germline. The CDR3, as DNA: TGCGCCAGCAGCCAAGATGTTAGGGTAGCGGGAGTTCACGAGCAGTACTTC. Its protein is CASSQDVRVAGVHEQYF.

The chain couples TRBV7-2 to TRBJ1-1; TRBD1 matches at 8 bases. The V segment lost 3 bases and the J segment 4 bases; nucleotides outside the gene matches: 13. CDR3 length: 17 amino acids. Germline V gene lookup returns CDR1 SGHTA and CDR2 FQGNSA. CDR3 coding DNA: TGTGCCAGCAGCTTGACACGAAGACAGGGGAGGACCACTGAAGCTTTCTTT. Residues: CASSLTRRQGRTTEAFF.

The J gene is TRBJ2-1, the V gene TRBV6-2 or TRBV6-3; D remains ambiguous. CDR3 size: 12 residues. The germline gives CDR1 MNHEY, CDR2 SVGEGT. Trimming removed 3 bases at V and 7 bases at J, with 7 bases between. CDR3 in amino acids: CASSYYENEQFF. CDR3 DNA: TGTGCCAGCAGTTATTACGAGAATGAGCAGTTCTTC.

This chain links TRBV21-1 with TRBJ1-5; TRBD1 is taken as the D call from the table, unchecked against the DNA. TRBV21-1 is termed a pseudogene. The CDR3 has 17 residues. This CDR3 is CASSKGRGPLSNQPQHF. The CDR3 DNA follows: TGTGCCAGCAGCAAAGGTCGGGGGCCCCTTAGCAATCAGCCCCAGCATTTT.

In the case of this clonotype: Compared with germline, one end of the junction differs, possibly owing to a read error. The chain combines TRBV20-1 with TRBJ2-2, with TRBD2 identical over 9 bases. CDR1 is DFQATT and CDR2 is SNEGSKA in the germline V gene (reference sequence). The CDR3 sequence is 16 residues long. CDR3 protein: CSARAGGSREHRGAFF. The CDR3 DNA reads TGCAGTGCCAGAGCGGGGGGAAGTAGGGAACACCGGGGAGCTTTTTTT.

The chain links TRBV12-3 or TRBV12-4 to TRBJ1-1; no firm D call. The CDR3 extends over 14 amino acids. The V gene lost 5 bases and the J gene lost 3 bases, with 13 bases spanning the gap. The CDR3 region is CASSPAGSDTEAFF. The CDR3 region has the DNA TGTGCCAGCAGTCCCGCGGGCTCGGACACTGAAGCTTTCTTT.

The genes are TRBV28 and TRBJ2-5; D is ambiguous. Germline values: CDR1 MDHEN, CDR2 SYDVKM. The length of the CDR3 is 16 residues. Trimming stripped 3 bases from V and 4 bases from J, with 18 bases between. CDR3 loop: CASSFVEHNRGETQYF. The CDR3 nucleotides read TGTGCCAGCAGTTTCGTGGAACACAACCGAGGAGAGACCCAGTACTTC.

This chain uses TRBV7-2 with TRBJ2-1, with 8 positions matching TRBD2. The CDR3 length is 17 residues. V lost 5 bases and J lost 2; bases outside the gene matches: 11. The germline V gene encodes CDR1 SGHTA and CDR2 FQGNSA. For the CDR3, the DNA is TGTGCCAGCAGCCTGGACCTCGGGGGGGAGGCCTACAATGAGCAGTTCTTC. It is translated as CASSLDLGGEAYNEQFF.

V and J are TRBV19 and TRBJ2-1, with 12 nucleotides matching TRBD2. Per germline, CDR1 LNHDA and CDR2 SQIVND (reference sequence). The CDR3 covers 15 residues. Trimming removed 9 bases from V and 7 bases from J; junction bases left unmatched: 10. CDR3 protein: CASRQTSGSLNEQFF. CDR3 DNA sequence: TGTGCCAGCCGACAGACTAGCGGGAGTTTAAATGAGCAGTTCTTC.

V usage is TRBV4-3 and J usage is TRBJ2-2; D gene ambiguous. The CDR3 totals 13 residues. In germline, CDR1 is LGHNA, CDR2 YSLEER. The V end lost 1 base, the J end lost 7 bases, and 7 bases lay between the germline ends. For the CDR3, the DNA is TGCGCCAGCAGCCAAGTCCTGCGCGGGGAGCTGTTTTTT. It is translated as CASSQVLRGELFF.

The DNA for the CDR3 is TGTGCCAGCCGACATTTAGCGGGAGCTCCAGATACGCAGTATTTT. It yields the protein CASRHLAGAPDTQYF. V is TRBV5-8 and J is TRBJ2-3; 9 bases line up with TRBD2. Germline V CDR1 and CDR2: SGHTS, YDEGEE. The CDR3 spans 15 residues. V lost 7 bases, J lost 4 bases, and 10 bases stayed unmatched.

The genes are TRBV28 and TRBJ2-3; 11 nucleotides match TRBD2. Trimming cost V 3 bases and J 2 bases; bases outside gene matches: 4. CDR3 length: 16 amino acids. Germline V gene sequence: CDR1 MDHEN, CDR2 SYDVKM. CDR3 sequence: CASSLDSGRVTDTQYF. Here the CDR3 DNA reads TGTGCCAGCAGTTTGGATAGCGGGAGGGTCACAGATACGCAGTATTTT.

This chain links TRBV27 with TRBJ2-7; 7 nucleotides agree with TRBD1. The CDR3 is made up of 15 amino acids. Per the germline V gene, CDR1 is MNHEY and CDR2 is SMNVEV (reference sequence). After removal of 2 bases from V and 1 base from J, the junction contained 5 bases not matched to a gene. The CDR3 sequence: CASSLETGSSYEQYF. The CDR3 DNA is TGTGCCAGCAGTTTAGAGACAGGGTCTTCCTACGAGCAGTACTTC.

The rearrangement joins TRBV28 to TRBJ2-2; maybe TRBD2 (5 bases). Deletions cut 3 bases from V and 3 bases from J, with 11 bases between. This CDR3 is built from 15 residues. Germline CDR1 is MDHEN and CDR2 is SYDVKM. In DNA form, the CDR3 reads TGTGCCAGCAGTTTTGAGGAGGATGACACCGGGGAGCTGTTTTTT. As protein: CASSFEEDDTGELFF.

V gene TRBV28 combines with J gene TRBJ1-2; 10 positions agree with TRBD1. The CDR3 consists of 15 residues. V dropped 3 bases and J dropped 2; count of bases not matched to a gene: 3. Per germline, CDR1 MDHEN and CDR2 SYDVKM. The DNA for the CDR3 is TGTGCCAGCAGTTTGACAGGGGGCCTAAACTATGGCTACACCTTC. Encoded protein: CASSLTGGLNYGYTF.

This chain joins TRBV5-4 and TRBJ2-5; 10 bases are a match to TRBD1. The CDR3 is 15 amino acids. CDR1 and CDR2 from the germline V gene are SGHNT and YYREEE (reference sequence). J lost 5 bases, V lost 5 bases, and 9 bases had no gene match. Here the CDR3 reads CASRGGTGAGETQYF. The CDR3 bases are TGTGCCAGCAGGGGGGGGACAGGGGCTGGCGAGACCCAGTACTTC.

The genes are TRBV2 and TRBJ1-5, with no clear D. CDR1 SNHLY and CDR2 FYNNEI come from the germline V gene. Trimming left V 0 bases short and J 3 bases short, with 6 bases between. This CDR3 has 14 residues. CDR3 in amino acids: CASSEAGLNQPQHF. For the CDR3, the DNA is TGTGCCAGCAGTGAAGCAGGCCTCAATCAGCCCCAGCATTTT. Filled out from reference TRBV2 and TRBJ1-5, the complete variable domain reads EPEVTQTPSHQVTQMGQEVILRCVPISNHLYFYWYRQILGQKVEFLVSFYNNEISEKSEIFDDQFSVERPDGSNFTLKIRSTKLEDSAMYFCASSEAGLNQPQHFGDGTRLSIL.

This clonotype was seen a few times. The V and J genes are TRBV4-3 and TRBJ2-1; 15 positions match TRBD2. Germline V lookup: CDR1 LGHNA, CDR2 YSLEER. The J segment lost 10 bases and the V segment lost 5 bases, leaving 6 bases of the junction unmatched. The CDR3 spans 15 residues. The CDR3 nucleotides read TGCGCCAGCAGCTACGGACTAGCGGGAGGGGACGAGCAGTTCTTC. Residues: CASSYGLAGGDEQFF.

This clonotype was recorded only once. The chain is built from TRBV27 and TRBJ2-3, with D tentatively TRBD2 (6 bases). V was cut by 4 bases and J by 4 bases, with 18 bases left in between. The CDR3 spans 16 residues. Germline lookup yields CDR1 MNHEY and CDR2 SMNVEV (reference sequence). This chain's CDR3 is CASSWSGTPVPDTQYF. The CDR3 DNA reads TGTGCCAGCAGTTGGTCCGGGACTCCCGTCCCAGATACGCAGTATTTT.